This T cell receptor beta chain was recovered during a study of OX40 agonist ivuxolimab in advanced cancers. As for the study in general: Three patients showed partial responses: one hepatocellular carcinoma and two cutaneous melanoma cases.

The CDR3 length is 14 residues. Trimming removed 3 bases from V and 3 bases from J, with 11 bases in between. Germline V gene lookup returns CDR1 MDHEN and CDR2 SYDVKM. Study results and limitations: Certain nonresponders additionally had low normalized T-cell clonal expansion.

Libraries were prepared by immunoSEQ multiplex PCR; TCRdb keeps only in-frame clonotypes and omits some of them. The sample shows 65,000 to 90,000 clones, just under 90% of them seen only once. If patients had autoimmune disease history or systemic immunosuppression, they were excluded. Blood was sampled at baseline, cycle 4 day 1, and cycle 7 day 1. About this clone: What it binds is unknown.

V usage is TRBV28 and J usage is TRBJ1-1; D gene unclear. The sequence was collected from an adult with an advanced solid tumor such as melanoma, head and neck, liver or kidney cancer. The sequenced sample was CD4+ or CD8+ T cells sorted from blood, obtained in a trial of the OX40 agonist ivuxolimab. The CDR3 bases are TGTGCCAGCAGTTTCCCTAGGTGGGACACTGAAGCTTTCTTT. The encoded protein is CASSFPRWDTEAFF.